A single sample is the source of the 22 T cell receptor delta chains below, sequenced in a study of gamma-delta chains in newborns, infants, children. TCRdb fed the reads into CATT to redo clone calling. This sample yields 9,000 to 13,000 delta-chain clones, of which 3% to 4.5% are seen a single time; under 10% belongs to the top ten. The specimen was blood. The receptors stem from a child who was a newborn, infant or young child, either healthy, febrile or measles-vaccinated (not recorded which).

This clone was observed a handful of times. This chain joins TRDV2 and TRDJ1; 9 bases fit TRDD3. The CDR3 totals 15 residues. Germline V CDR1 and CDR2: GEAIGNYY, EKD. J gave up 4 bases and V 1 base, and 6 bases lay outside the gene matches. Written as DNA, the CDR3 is TGTGCCTGTGACACGATGGGGGATAGCAGCGATAAACTCATCTTT. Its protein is CACDTMGDSSDKLIF.

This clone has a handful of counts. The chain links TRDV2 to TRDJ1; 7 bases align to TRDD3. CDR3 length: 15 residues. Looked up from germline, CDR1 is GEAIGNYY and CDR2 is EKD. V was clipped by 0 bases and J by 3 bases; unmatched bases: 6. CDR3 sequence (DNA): TGTGCCTGTGACACCGTCGGCGGGGGATCCGATAAACTCATCTTT. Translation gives CACDTVGGGSDKLIF.

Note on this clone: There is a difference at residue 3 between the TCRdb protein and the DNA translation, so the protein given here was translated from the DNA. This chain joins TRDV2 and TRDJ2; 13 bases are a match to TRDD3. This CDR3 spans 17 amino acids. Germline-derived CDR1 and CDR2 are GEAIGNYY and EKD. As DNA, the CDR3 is TGTGCCCGTGACCTACTGGGGGATACGCGTGATAAAGCACAACTCTTCTTT. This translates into CARDLLGDTRDKAQLFF.

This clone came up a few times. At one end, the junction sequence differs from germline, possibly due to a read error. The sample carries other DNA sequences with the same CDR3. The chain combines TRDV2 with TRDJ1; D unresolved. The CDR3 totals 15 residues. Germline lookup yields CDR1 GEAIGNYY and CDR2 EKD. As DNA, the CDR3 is TGTGCCTGTGACACCGTGGGACTTAACACTGATAAACTCATCTTT. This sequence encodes CACDTVGLNTDKLIF.

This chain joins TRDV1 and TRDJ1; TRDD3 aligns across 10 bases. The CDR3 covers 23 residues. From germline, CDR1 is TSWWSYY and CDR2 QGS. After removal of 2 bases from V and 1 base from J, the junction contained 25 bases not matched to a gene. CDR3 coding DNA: TGTGCTCTTGGGGAATTATTACCCTGCAAACGCCCCGGGGGATACGTAGCCACCGATAAACTCATCTTT. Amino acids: CALGELLPCKRPGGYVATDKLIF.

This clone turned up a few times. The CDR3 bases are TGTGCCTCAGCGATCCACACCGATAAACTCATCTTT. Its protein product is CASAIHTDKLIF. This chain links TRDV3 with TRDJ1; D not certain. Germline V gene data show CDR1 as TVYSNPD and CDR2 as GDNSRS (reference sequence). V shed 4 bases and J shed 0 bases, with 9 bases lying between them. The CDR3 totals 12 residues.

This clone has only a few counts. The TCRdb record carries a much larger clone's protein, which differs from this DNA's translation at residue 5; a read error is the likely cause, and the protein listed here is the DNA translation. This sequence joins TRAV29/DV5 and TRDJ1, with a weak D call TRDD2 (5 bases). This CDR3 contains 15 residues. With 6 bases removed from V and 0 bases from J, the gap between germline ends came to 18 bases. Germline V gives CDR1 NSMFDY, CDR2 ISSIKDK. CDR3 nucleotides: TGTGCAGGCCTTCATCTCAAACCGTACACCGATAAACTCATCTTT. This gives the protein CAGLHLKPYTDKLIF.

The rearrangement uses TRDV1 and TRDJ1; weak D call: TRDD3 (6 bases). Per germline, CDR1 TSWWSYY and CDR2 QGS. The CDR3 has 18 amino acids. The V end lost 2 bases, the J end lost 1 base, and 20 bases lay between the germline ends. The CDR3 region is CALGEGSYWVSGTDKLIF. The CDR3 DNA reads TGTGCTCTTGGGGAAGGGTCGTACTGGGTAAGTGGCACCGATAAACTCATCTTT.

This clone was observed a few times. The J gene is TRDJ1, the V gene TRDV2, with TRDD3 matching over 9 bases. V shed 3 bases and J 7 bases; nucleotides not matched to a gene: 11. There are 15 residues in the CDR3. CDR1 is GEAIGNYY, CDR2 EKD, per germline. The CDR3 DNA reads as TGTGCCTGTGACCCACTGGGGGAAAAAGGGAGTAAACTCATCTTT. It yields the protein CACDPLGEKGSKLIF.

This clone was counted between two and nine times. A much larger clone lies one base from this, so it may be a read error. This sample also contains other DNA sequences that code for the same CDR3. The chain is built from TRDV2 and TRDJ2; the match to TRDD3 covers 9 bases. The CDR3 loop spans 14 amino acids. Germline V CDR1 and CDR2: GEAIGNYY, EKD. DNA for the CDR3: TGTGCCTGTGGCACCCTGGGGGATACAGCACAACTCTTCTTT. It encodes CACGTLGDTAQLFF.

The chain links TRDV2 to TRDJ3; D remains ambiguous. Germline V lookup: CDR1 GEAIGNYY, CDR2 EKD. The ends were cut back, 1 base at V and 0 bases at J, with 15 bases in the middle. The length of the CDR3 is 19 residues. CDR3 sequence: CACDTVDAPGSWDTRQMFF. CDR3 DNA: TGTGCCTGTGACACGGTGGATGCGCCGGGCTCCTGGGACACCCGACAGATGTTTTTC.

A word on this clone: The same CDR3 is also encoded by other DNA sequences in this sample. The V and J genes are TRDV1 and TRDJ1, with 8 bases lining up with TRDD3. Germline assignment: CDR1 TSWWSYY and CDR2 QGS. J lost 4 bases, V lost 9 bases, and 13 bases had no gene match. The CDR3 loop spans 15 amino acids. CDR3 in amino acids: CALLRRGGYGDKLIF. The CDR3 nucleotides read TGTGCTCTCCTACGTCGAGGGGGATATGGCGATAAACTCATCTTT.

Here the CDR3 reads CALGETFPPGDTHQAAQLFF. CDR3 DNA sequence: TGTGCTCTTGGGGAAACCTTCCCCCCGGGGGATACGCATCAGGCAGCACAACTCTTCTTT. The J gene is TRDJ2, the V gene TRDV1, with 10 bases matching TRDD3. CDR3 length: 20 amino acids. The germline gives CDR1 TSWWSYY, CDR2 QGS. The V segment lost 2 bases and the J segment 6 bases; nucleotides outside the gene matches: 18.

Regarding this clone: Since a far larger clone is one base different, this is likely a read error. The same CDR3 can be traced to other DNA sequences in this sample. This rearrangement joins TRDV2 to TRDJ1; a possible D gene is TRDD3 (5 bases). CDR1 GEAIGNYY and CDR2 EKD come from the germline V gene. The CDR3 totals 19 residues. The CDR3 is CACDTVRGGRVESTDKLIF. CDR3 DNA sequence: TGTGCCTGTGACACCGTGCGGGGGGGTCGTGTTGAATCAACCGATAAGCTCATCTTT.

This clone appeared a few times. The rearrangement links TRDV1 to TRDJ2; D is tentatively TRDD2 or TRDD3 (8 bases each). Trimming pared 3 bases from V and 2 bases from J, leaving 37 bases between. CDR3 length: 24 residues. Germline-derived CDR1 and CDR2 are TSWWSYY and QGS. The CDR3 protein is CALGDHFLPSVGDPKSMLTAQLFF. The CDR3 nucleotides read TGTGCTCTTGGGGACCACTTCCTACCATCTGTGGGGGATCCCAAGAGTATGTTGACAGCACAACTCTTCTTT.

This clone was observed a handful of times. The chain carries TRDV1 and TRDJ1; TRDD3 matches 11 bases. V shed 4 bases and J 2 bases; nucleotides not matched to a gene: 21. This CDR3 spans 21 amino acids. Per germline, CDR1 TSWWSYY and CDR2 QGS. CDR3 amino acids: CALGVETLHWGISERTDKLIF. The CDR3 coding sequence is TGTGCTCTTGGGGTCGAGACCCTACACTGGGGGATATCGGAACGGACCGATAAACTCATCTTT.

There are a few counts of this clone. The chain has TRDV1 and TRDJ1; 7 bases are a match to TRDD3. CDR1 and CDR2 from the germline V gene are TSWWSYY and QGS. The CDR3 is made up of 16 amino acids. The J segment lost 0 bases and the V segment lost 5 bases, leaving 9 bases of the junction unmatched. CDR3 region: CALGNTPGGYTDKLIF. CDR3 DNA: TGTGCTCTTGGGAATACTCCTGGGGGTTACACCGATAAACTCATCTTT.

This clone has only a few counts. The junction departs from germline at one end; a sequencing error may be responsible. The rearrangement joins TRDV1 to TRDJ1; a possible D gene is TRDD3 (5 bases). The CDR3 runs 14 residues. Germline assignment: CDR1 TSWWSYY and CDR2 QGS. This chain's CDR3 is CALGEGESARELIF. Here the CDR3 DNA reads TGTGCTCTTGGGGAAGGGGAGTCAGCCCGGGAACTCATCTTC.

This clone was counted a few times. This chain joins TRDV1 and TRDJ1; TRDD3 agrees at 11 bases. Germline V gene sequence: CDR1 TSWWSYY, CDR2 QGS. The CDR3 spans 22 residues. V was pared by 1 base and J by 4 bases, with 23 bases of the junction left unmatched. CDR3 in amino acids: CALGERKNPIEVLGDTDDKLIF. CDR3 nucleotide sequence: TGTGCTCTTGGGGAACGGAAAAATCCAATCGAGGTGTTGGGGGATACGGACGATAAACTCATCTTT.

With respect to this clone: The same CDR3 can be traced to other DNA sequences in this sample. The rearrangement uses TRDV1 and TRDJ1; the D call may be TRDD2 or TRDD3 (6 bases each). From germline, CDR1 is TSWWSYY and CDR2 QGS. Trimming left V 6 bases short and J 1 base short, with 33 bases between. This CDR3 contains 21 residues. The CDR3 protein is CALGPGPSHSYWVILTDKLIF. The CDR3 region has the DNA TGTGCTCTTGGACCCGGGCCTTCCCACTCGTACTGGGTTATCCTCACCGATAAACTCATCTTT.

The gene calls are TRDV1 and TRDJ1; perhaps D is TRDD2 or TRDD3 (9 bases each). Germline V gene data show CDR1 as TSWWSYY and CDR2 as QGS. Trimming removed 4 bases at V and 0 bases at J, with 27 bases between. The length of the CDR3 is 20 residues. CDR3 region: CALGVTAFLLTGGHTDKLIF. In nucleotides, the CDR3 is TGTGCTCTTGGGGTAACGGCCTTCCTACTTACTGGGGGACACACCGATAAACTCATCTTT.

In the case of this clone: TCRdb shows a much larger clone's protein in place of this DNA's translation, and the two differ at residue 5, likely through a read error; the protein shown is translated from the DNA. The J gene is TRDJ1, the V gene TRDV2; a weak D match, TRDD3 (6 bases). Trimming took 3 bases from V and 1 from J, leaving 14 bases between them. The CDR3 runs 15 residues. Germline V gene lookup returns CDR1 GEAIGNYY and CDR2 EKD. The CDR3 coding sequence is TGTGCCTGTGACGCCGTGGGGGGTGGCACCGATAAACTCATCTTT. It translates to CACDAVGGGTDKLIF.